This is a list of T cell receptor beta chains from one sample in a study of cytomegalovirus exposure and HLA in healthy donors. Data came from immunoSEQ multiplex PCR; TCRdb stores just in-frame clones and leaves some out. This table holds around 92,000 clones, approximately 83% found once. The sample was PBMCs. The receptors were gathered from a female donor in good health and CMV-seropositive. Each CDR3 is given with its conserved first and last residue. D genes are given only for firm matches. Some rows mark clone size as missing; the rest say once, few, many or name a class of expanded clone.

j_call v_call d_call clone_size cdr3_nt cdr3_aa
TRBJ2-7 TRBV28 . . TGTGCCAGCAGTTTTGAGGTTCCAAGGGGGGGCTACGAGCAGTACTTC CASSFEVPRGGYEQYF
TRBJ2-5 TRBV5-1 . . TGCGCCAGCAGCTTGCCGTACCCGGGGACCCAGTACTTC CASSLPYPGTQYF
TRBJ2-7 TRBV6-1 TRBD1 . TGTGCCAGCAGTGCTAAACCGGGACAGGGGTATTACGAGCAGTACTTC CASSAKPGQGYYEQYF
TRBJ1-1 TRBV10-3 TRBD1 . TGTGCCATCAGTGACCCGACAGGGGGCACTGAAGCTTTCTTT CAISDPTGGTEAFF
TRBJ1-5 TRBV19 . . TGTGCCAGTAGAGTAGGCAGGGGACAAGCTAGCAATCAGCCCCAGCATTTT CASRVGRGQASNQPQHF
TRBJ2-6 TRBV5-1 . . TGCGCCAGCAGCTTGGGACAGAATTGGCTCCCTGGGGCCAACGTCCTGACTTTC CASSLGQNWLPGANVLTF
TRBJ2-2 TRBV7-9 . . TGTGCCAGCAGCTTGACAGCGAACACCGGGGAGCTGTTTTTT CASSLTANTGELFF
TRBJ2-5 TRBV5-6 TRBD1 . TGTGCCAGCAGCGACAAAGGGGGCGGAGAGACCCAGTACTTC CASSDKGGGETQYF
TRBJ1-5 TRBV5-1 TRBD1 . TGCGCCAGCAGCCCCGCTCACGACAGGGACTGTAATCAGCCCCAGCATTTT CASSPAHDRDCNQPQHF
TRBJ2-2 TRBV4-2 TRBD2 . TGTGCCAGCAGTTATATTCGGGGACTAGCGGAGACCACCGGGGAGCTGTTTTTT CASSYIRGLAETTGELFF
TRBJ2-2 TRBV7-3 TRBD2 . TGTGCCAGCAGCTCAGCGGGAGGGCCGGCCGGGGAGCTGTTTTTT CASSSAGGPAGELFF
TRBJ2-7 TRBV27 TRBD2 . TGTGCCAGCAGTTCGACTAGCGGGAGTTTATCTGAGCAGTACTTC CASSSTSGSLSEQYF
TRBJ1-1 TRBV11-3 . . TGTGCCAGCAGCTTCCTGCGGGACACTGAAGCTTTCTTT CASSFLRDTEAFF
TRBJ1-1 TRBV5-6 TRBD1 few TGTGCCAGCAGGACAGGGGCGACTGAAGCTTTCTTT CASRTGATEAFF
TRBJ2-7 TRBV27 TRBD1 . TGTGCCAGCAGCTTAACCGGGACAGGGTACGAGCAGTACTTC CASSLTGTGYEQYF
TRBJ2-3 TRBV27 TRBD2 . TGTGCCAGCCGTACGGGACTAGGATCAGATACGCAGTATTTT CASRTGLGSDTQYF
TRBJ2-7 TRBV27 . few TGTGCCAGCAGTTTCGGACAATTTTACGAGCAGTACTTC CASSFGQFYEQYF
TRBJ1-1 TRBV5-4 . . TGTGCCAGCAGCCCAGCAGAGGGGGGGGCTTTCTTT CASSPAEGGAFF